This T cell receptor beta chain was captured in a study of blood T cell repertoires in COVID-19 (dated by TCRdb to 2018 to 2020). Background on the whole study: Collaborator samples came from the United States, Italy and Spain and covered acute and convalescent phases of COVID-19. The prospective study material was composed of cDNA or gDNA derived from T cells, B-cell-depleted T cells, or PBMCs. The dataset comprised deeply sampled blood TCRbeta repertoires from subjects exposed to, actively infected with, or recovered from COVID-19. The repertoires were made available in a free public database intended to serve as a resource for research on the immune response to SARS-CoV-2. The samples were drawn from the first 160 participants of the ongoing ImmuneRACE study and from about 1,200 subjects provided by 6 global collaborators. Sample metadata almost always included a de-identified subject ID, COVID-19 status, age in years and sex. Where available, HLA class I and class II types were obtained from metadata supplied by the sample provider rather than from assay-based typing. Broader findings and caveats from the paper: How much clinical and demographic metadata was included differed by source and by participant, and the metadata was provided uncurated.

There are 17 amino acids in the CDR3, from cysteine to phenylalanine inclusive. The kept DNA is CDR3 alone, 51 bases in frame from the first base. Germline trimming: 3 bases from V, 6 bases from J; junction bases outside gene matches: 8. In the germline V gene, CDR1 corresponds to WSHSY and CDR2 to SAAADI. To note about this clone: The specificity of this receptor is unknown. Base qualities were left out, and no much larger clone turns up one base away.

The immunoSEQ Assay, a bias-controlled multiplex PCR, was used to amplify TCRbeta CDR3 regions from genomic DNA. Turning to the authors' computational methods: Within the assay, amplification of reference gene primers was used to estimate how many nucleated cells each sample contained. To quantify the absolute abundance of each unique TCRbeta CDR3 rearrangement, sequence reads were collapsed and filtered. For each sample, productive Simpson clonality was calculated as the square root of Simpson's diversity index across productive rearrangements. TCRdb provides this immuneACCESS table in a form limited to in-frame rearrangements. Some clones are lacking; in checked studies, under half of them reflect an unresolved V gene, and why the rest are absent is not known. The V and J calls and the clone size are those of that table, but D and trimming were determined from the DNA. The sample table records about 74,000 clones; approximately 85% of these occur just once. The ten largest clonotypes hold roughly 24% of the sample.

Collaborating institutions collected whole blood in K2EDTA tubes following their own protocols. For TCRbeta analysis, collaborators shipped samples in one of three forms: frozen whole blood, isolated PBMCs, or DNA extracted from either of those sample types. The chain employs TRBV10-2 and TRBJ2-3, with 14 bases in between that match TRBD2. Source material: peripheral blood. The receptor was derived from a man aged 50-60 years with acute or convalescent COVID-19. The sequenced DNA: TGCGCCAGCAGTGACGGACTAGCGGGGGGTAGGGGGGATACGCAGTATTTT. Translated, it gives CASSDGLAGGRGDTQYF.